Presented here are 2 T cell receptor beta chains from one specimen sequenced in a study of low-dose radiotherapy and immunotherapy resistance in tumors. First-strand cDNA used TRAV- and TRBV-specific primers, covering alpha and beta chains. TCRs underwent roughly 20 PCR cycles of amplification with a constant-region primer and V-primer adapter. TCRdb re-derived calls from the reads in MiXCR, one entry per CDR3 protein. The repertoire holds 6,500 to 8,500 distinct CDR3 sequences, 84% seen once, with approximately 6.2% in the top ten. These receptor sequences come from a human donor with advanced metastatic prostate, ovarian, gallbladder or colorectal cancer (not recorded which). This table probably holds off-target reads from a library built for another chain.

The CDR3 is CASSVEGAHGYTF. The CDR3 DNA is TGTGCCAGCAGCGTAGAGGGAGCGCATGGCTACACCTTC. The chain links TRBV9 to TRBJ1-2; D call uncertain. Germline CDR1 and CDR2: SGDLS and YYNGEE. CDR3 size: 13 residues. The V gene lost 0 bases and the J gene lost 6 bases, with 9 bases spanning the gap.

The chain carries TRBV20-1 and TRBJ2-3; no reliable D call. The CDR3 covers 13 residues. Germline V lookup: CDR1 DFQATT, CDR2 SNEGSKA (reference sequence). Between the trimmed V and J ends, which lost 0 bases and 1 base, there was a span of 5 bases. In DNA, the CDR3 is TGCAGTGCTAGAGATCACGGCACAGATACGCAGTATTTT. It encodes CSARDHGTDTQYF.